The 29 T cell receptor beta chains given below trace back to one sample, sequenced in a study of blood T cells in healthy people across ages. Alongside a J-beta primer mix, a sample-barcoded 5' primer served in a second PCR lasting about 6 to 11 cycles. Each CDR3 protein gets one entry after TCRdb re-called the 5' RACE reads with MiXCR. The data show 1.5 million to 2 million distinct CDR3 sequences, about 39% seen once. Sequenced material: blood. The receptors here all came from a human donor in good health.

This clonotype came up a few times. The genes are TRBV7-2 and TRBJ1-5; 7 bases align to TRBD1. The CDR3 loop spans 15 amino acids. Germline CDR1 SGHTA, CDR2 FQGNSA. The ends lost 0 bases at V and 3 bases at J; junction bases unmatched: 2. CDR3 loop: CASSLAGTVNQPQHF. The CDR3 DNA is TGTGCCAGCAGCTTAGCAGGGACAGTCAATCAGCCCCAGCATTTT.

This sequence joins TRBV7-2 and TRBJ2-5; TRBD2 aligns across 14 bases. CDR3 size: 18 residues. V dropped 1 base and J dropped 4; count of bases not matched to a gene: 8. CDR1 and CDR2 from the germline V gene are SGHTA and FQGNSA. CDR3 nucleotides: TGTGCCAGCAGCTTAGGCAGACTAGCGGGGGGGCTTCGAGAGACCCAGTACTTC. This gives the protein CASSLGRLAGGLRETQYF. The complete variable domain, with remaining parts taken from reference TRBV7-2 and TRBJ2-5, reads GAGVSQSPSNKVTEKGKDVELRCDPISGHTALYWYRQSLGQGLEFLIYFQGNSAPDKSGLPSDRFSAERTGGSVSTLTIQRTQQEDSAVYLCASSLGRLAGGLRETQYFGPGTRLLVL.

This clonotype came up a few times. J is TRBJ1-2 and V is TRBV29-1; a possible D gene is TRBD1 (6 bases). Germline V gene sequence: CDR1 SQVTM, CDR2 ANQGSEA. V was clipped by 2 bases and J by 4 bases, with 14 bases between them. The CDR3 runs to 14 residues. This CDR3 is CSVEYGGRSYGYTF. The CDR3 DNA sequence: TGCAGCGTTGAATACGGGGGGCGCAGCTATGGCTACACCTTC.

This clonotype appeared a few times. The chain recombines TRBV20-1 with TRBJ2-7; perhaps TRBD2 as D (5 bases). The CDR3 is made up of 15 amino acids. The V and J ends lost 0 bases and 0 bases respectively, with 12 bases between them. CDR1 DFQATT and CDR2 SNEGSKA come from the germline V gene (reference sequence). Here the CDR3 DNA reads TGCAGTGCTAGAGATTACGGGGATAGCTCCTACGAGCAGTACTTC. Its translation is CSARDYGDSSYEQYF.

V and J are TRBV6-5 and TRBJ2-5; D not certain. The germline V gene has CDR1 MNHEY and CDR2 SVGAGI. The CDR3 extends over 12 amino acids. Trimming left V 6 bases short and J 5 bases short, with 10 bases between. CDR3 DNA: TGTGCCAGCAGCCACAGTTGGGAGACCCAGTACTTC. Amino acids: CASSHSWETQYF.

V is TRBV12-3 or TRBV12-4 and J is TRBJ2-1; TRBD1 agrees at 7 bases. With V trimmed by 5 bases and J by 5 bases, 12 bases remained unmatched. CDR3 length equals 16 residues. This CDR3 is CASSPRQGLTDNEQFF. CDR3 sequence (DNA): TGTGCCAGCAGTCCCCGACAGGGCCTCACGGACAATGAGCAGTTCTTC.

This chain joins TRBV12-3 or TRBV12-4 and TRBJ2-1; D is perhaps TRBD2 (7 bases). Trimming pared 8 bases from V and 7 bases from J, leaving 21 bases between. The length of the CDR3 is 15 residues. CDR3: CASRSGGGARNEQFF. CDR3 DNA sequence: TGTGCCAGCCGTTCCGGAGGGGGGGCGAGAAATGAGCAGTTCTTC.

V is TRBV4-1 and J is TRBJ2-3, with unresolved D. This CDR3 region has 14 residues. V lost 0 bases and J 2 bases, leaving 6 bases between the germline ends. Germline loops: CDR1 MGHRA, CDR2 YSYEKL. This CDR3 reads CASSQDSYTDTQYF. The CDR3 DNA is TGCGCCAGCAGCCAAGACTCGTACACAGATACGCAGTATTTT.

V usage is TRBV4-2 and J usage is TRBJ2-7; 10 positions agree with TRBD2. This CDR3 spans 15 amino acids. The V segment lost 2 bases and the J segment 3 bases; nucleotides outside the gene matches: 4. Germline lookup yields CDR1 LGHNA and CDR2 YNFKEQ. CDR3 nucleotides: TGTGCCAGCAGCCAACATGAGCGGGGGGGCTACGAGCAGTACTTC. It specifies CASSQHERGGYEQYF.

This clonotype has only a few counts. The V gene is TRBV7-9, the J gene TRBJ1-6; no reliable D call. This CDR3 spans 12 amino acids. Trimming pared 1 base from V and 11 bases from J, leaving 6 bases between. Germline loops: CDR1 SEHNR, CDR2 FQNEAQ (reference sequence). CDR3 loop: CASSLVGAPLHF. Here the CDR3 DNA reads TGTGCCAGCAGCTTAGTCGGAGCACCCCTCCACTTT.

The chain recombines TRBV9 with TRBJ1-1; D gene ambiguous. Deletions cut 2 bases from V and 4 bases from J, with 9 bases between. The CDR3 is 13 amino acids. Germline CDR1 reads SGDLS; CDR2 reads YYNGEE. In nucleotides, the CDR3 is TGTGCCAGCAGCGTTTTAATGAGCACTGAAGCTTTCTTT. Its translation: CASSVLMSTEAFF.

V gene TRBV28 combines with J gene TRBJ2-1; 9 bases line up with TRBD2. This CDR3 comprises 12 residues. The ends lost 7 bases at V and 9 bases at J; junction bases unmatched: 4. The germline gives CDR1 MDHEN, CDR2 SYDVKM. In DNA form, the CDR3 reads TGTGCCAGCATCGCGGGGGGGCTTGAGCAGTTCTTC. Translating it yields CASIAGGLEQFF.

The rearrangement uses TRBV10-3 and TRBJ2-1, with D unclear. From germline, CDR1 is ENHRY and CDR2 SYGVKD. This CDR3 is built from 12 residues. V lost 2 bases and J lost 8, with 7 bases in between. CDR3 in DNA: TGTGCCATCAGTGAGAATGGGGATGAGCAGTTCTTC. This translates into CAISENGDEQFF.

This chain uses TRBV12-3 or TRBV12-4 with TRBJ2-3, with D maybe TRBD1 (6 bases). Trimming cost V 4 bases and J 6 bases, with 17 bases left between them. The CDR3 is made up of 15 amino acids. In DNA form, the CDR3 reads TGTGCCAGCAGTTATGCGGACAGCTCTACGGATACGCAGTATTTT. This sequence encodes CASSYADSSTDTQYF.

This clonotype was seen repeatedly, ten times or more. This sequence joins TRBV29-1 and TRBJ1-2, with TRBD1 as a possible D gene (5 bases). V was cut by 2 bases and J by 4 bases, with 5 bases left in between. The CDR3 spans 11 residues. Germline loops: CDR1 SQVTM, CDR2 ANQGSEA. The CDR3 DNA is TGCAGCGTTGAAAGGGGCTATGGCTACACCTTC. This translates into CSVERGYGYTF.

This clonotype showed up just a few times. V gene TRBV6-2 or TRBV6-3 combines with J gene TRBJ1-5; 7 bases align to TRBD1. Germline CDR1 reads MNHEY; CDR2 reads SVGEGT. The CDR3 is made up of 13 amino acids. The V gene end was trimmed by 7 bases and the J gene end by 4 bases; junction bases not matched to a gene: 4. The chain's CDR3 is CASKDRSNQPQHF. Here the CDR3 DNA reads TGTGCCAGCAAGGACAGGTCAAATCAGCCCCAGCATTTT.

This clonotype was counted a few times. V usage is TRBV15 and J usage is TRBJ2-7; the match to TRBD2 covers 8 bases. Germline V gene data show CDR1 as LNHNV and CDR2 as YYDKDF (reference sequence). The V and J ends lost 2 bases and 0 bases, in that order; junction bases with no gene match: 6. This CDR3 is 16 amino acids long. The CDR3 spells CATSRRKRGSSYEQYF. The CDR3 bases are TGTGCCACCAGCAGACGTAAGCGGGGGAGCTCCTACGAGCAGTACTTC.

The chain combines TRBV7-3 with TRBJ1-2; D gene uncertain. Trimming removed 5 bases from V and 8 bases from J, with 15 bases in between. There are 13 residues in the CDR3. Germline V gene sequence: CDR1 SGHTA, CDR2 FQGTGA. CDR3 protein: CASSPPRRGGYTF. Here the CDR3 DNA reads TGTGCCAGCAGCCCCCCCCGACGAGGCGGCTACACCTTC.

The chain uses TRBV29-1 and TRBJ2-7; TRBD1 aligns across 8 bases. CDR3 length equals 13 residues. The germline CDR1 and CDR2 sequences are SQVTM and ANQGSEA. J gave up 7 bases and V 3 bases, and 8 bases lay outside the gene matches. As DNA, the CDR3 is TGCAGCGTTGACCTGACAGGGGCAAGTGAGCAGTACTTC. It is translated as CSVDLTGASEQYF.

CDR3 residues: CASGIRKQYF. CDR3 bases: TGTGCCAGCGGCATCAGAAAGCAGTACTTC. The chain recombines TRBV6-2 or TRBV6-3 with TRBJ2-5; no clear D. CDR3 length: 10 amino acids. CDR1 and CDR2 from the germline V gene are MNHEY and SVGEGT. V was cut by 8 bases and J by 11 bases, with 12 bases left in between.

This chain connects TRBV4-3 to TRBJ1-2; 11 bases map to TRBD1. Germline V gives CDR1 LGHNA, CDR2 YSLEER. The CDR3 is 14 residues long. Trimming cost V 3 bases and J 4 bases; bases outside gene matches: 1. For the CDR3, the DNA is TGCGCCAGCAGCCACGGGACAGGGGGCTATGGCTACACCTTC. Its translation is CASSHGTGGYGYTF.

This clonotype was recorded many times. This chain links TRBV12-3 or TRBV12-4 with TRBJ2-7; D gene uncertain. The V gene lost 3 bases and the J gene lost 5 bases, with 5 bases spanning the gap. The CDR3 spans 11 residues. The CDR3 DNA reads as TGTGCCAGCAGTTTTGGTGACGAGCAGTACTTC. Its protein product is CASSFGDEQYF.

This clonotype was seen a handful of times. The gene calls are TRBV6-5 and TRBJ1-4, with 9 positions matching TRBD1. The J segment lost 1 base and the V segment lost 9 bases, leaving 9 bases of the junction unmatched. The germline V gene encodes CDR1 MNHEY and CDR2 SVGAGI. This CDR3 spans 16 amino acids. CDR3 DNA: TGTGCCAGTAAGACAGGGGGATTGGAAACTAATGAAAAACTGTTTTTT. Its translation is CASKTGGLETNEKLFF.

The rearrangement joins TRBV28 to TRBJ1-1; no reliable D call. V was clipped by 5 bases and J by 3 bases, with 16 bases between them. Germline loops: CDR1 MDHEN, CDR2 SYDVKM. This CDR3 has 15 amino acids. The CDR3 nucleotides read TGTGCCAGCAGTCCCCAAACAGAGTTCGACACTGAAGCTTTCTTT. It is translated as CASSPQTEFDTEAFF.

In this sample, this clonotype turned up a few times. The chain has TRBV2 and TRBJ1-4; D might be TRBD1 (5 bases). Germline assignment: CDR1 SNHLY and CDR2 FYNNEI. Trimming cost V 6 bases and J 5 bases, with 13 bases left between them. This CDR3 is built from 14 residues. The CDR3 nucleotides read TGTGCCAGCAGCCTCCGGGACGGAAATGAAAAACTGTTTTTT. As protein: CASSLRDGNEKLFF.

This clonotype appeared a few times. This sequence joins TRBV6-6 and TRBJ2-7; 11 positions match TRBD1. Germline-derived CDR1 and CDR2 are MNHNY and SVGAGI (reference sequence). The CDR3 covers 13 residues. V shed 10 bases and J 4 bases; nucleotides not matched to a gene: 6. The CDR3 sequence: CATWTGGVYEQYF. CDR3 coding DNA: TGTGCCACCTGGACAGGGGGCGTTTACGAGCAGTACTTC.

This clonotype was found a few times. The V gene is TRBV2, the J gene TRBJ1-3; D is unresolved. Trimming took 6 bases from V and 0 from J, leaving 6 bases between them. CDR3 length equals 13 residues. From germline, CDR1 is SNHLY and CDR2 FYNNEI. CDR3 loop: CASRSVSGNTIYF. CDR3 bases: TGTGCCAGCAGGAGTGTCTCTGGAAACACCATATATTTT.

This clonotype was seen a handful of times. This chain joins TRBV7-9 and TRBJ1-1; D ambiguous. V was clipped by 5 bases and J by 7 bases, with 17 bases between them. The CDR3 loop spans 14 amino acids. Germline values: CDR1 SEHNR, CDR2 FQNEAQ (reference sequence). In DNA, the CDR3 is TGTGCCAGCAGCGATGGTCAATGGGTTTATGAAGCTTTCTTT. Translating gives CASSDGQWVYEAFF.

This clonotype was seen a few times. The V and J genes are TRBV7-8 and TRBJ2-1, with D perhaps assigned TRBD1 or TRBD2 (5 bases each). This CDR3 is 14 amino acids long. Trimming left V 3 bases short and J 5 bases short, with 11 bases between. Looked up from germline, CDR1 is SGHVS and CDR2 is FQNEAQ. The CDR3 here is CASSFSGRHNEQFF. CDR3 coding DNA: TGTGCCAGCAGCTTCTCGGGACGTCACAATGAGCAGTTCTTC.